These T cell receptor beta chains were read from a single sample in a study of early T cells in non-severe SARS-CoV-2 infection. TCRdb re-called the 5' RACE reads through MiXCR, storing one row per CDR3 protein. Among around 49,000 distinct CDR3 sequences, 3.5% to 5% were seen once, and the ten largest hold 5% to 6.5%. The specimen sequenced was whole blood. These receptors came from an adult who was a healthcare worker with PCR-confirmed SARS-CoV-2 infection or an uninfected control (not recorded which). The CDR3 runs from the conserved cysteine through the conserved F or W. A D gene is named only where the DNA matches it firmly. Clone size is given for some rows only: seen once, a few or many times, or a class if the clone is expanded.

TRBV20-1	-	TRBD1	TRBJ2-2	TGCAGTGCCTTAAGGGACAGGGCCACCGGGGAGCTGTTTTTT	CSALRDRATGELFF
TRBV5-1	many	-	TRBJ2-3	TGCGCCAGCAGCTTGGGACTGGTTGGCACAGATACGCAGTATTTT	CASSLGLVGTDTQYF
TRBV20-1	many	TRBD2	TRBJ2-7	TGCAGTGCCGCGGGACTAGCGAACGAGCAGTACTTC	CSAAGLANEQYF
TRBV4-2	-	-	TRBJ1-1	TGTGCCAGCAGCCAAATCAGAACAGGCGGACTTTGGGGTCACACTGAAGCTTTCTTT	CASSQIRTGGLWGHTEAFF
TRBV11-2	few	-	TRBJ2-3	TGTGCCAGCAGCTTAGATCTTGGCGCAGATACGCAGTATTTT	CASSLDLGADTQYF
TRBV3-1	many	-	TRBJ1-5	TGTGCCAGCAGCGAAACAGGAATCAATCAGCCCCAGCATTTT	CASSETGINQPQHF
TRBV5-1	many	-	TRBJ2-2	TGCGCCAGCAGCTTGGGAGGGGGTACGATCACCGGGGAGCTGTTTTTT	CASSLGGGTITGELFF
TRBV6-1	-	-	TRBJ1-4	TGTGCCAGCAGTGTGCGAGACCCGGTGACTGAAAAACTGTTTTTT	CASSVRDPVTEKLFF
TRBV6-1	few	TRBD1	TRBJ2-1	TGTGCCAGCAGGGAACCGGGACAGGGGGGAGGCAATGAGCAGTTCTTC	CASREPGQGGGNEQFF
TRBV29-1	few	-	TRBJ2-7	TGCAGCGTTGAAGATTCGTCAGGCGGCTACGAGCAGTACTTC	CSVEDSSGGYEQYF
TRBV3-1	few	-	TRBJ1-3	TGTGCCAGCAGCCAAGGATTTTTCGGGGGCTCGGGTGGAAACACCATATATTTT	CASSQGFFGGSGGNTIYF
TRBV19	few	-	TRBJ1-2	TGTGCCAGTAGTACACCCGAGGGCTACACCTTC	CASSTPEGYTF
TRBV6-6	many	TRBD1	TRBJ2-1	TGTGCCAGCAGTTACGCCGCGACAGGGGGTTTCAATGAGCAGTTCTTC	CASSYAATGGFNEQFF
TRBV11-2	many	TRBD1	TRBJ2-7	TGTGCCAGCAGCACTCCCGGACAGGGACAACTGGAGCAGTACTTC	CASSTPGQGQLEQYF
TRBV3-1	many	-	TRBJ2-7	TGTGCCAGCAGCCAAGAGTACTACGAGCAGTACTTC	CASSQEYYEQYF
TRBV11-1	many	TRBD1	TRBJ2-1	TGTGCCAGCAGCTTAGACGCGGCAACAGGGGGCAATGAGCAGTTCTTC	CASSLDAATGGNEQFF
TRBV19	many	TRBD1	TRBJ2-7	TGTGCCAGTAGTATCGTATCAGGGGGCGGCTACGAGCAGTACTTC	CASSIVSGGGYEQYF
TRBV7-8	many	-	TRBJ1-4	TGTGCCAGCAGCGCACAAACTGAAAAACTGTTTTTT	CASSAQTEKLFF
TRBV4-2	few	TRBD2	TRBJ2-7	TGTGCCAGCAGCCAAGAACTAGCGGGAGGGCCAGAGCAGTACTTC	CASSQELAGGPEQYF
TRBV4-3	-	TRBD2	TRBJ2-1	TGCGCCAGCAGCCACGCCCGCTACGGGGGACTAGCTCGCAATGAGCAGTTCTTC	CASSHARYGGLARNEQFF
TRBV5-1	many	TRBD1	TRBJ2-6	TGCGCCAGCAGCTCCAGGGAAGGGACAGGGGGATCGGCTGGGGCCAACGTCCTGACTTTC	CASSSREGTGGSAGANVLTF
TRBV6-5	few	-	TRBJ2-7	TGTGCCAGCAGTTTCAGGACAGTCATTACCTCCTACGAGCAGTACTTC	CASSFRTVITSYEQYF
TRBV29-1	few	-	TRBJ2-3	TGCAGCGTTGAGGGCAGGTTAATGCAGTATTTT	CSVEGRLMQYF
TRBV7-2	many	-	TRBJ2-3	TGTGCCAGCAGCTTACAACTAGTCTCGGCGGGATATCTGACCCCAGATACGCAGTATTTT	CASSLQLVSAGYLTPDTQYF
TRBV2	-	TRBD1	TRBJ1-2	TGTGCCAGCAGTGCTCACAGGGGGCCGAGCTACACCTTC	CASSAHRGPSYTF
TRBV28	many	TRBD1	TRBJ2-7	TGTGCCAGTTCAGGGGGGGACAGGGGTGGCGAGCAGTACTTC	CASSGGDRGGEQYF
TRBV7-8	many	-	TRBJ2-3	TGTGCCAGCAGCTTAGCGACCGCAGGTACAGATACGCAGTATTTT	CASSLATAGTDTQYF
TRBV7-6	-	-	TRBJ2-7	TGTGCCAGCAGCGCAAGCCTGCGTAGCCACGAGCAGTACTTC	CASSASLRSHEQYF
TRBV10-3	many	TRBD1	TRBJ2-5	TGTGCCATCAGTGAGGGGACAGGCCAAGAGACCCAGTACTTC	CAISEGTGQETQYF
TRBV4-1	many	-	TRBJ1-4	TGCGCCAGCAGCCAAGATATTAGGGAACCGCGAAAACTGTTTTTT	CASSQDIREPRKLFF
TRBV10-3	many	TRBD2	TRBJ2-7	TGTGCCATCAGCGGTAGCGGGAGGGCCCTGTACGAGCAGTACTTC	CAISGSGRALYEQYF
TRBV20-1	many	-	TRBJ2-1	TGCAGTGCGGGTGGGCTTACGGGGAATGAGCAGTTCTTC	CSAGGLTGNEQFF
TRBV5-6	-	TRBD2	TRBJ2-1	TGTGCCAGCAGCTTGGGACTAGCGAACAATGAGCAGTTCTTC	CASSLGLANNEQFF
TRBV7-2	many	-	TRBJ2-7	TGTGCCAGCAGCTTATGGCAGGAGTCCTACGAGCAGTACTTC	CASSLWQESYEQYF
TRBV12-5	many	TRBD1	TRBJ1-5	TGTGCTAGTGGAGCGACAGGGGATCAGCCCCAGCATTTT	CASGATGDQPQHF
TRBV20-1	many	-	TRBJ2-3	TGCAGTGCTAGCCGGGGGGCTAACACAGATACGCAGTATTTT	CSASRGANTDTQYF
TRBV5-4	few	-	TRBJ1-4	TGTGCCAGCAGCCCAGGACAGAGAGAGAATGAAAAACTGTTTTTT	CASSPGQRENEKLFF
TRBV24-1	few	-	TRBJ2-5	TGTGCCACCAGTGACCTCAACAGAAACCAAGAGACCCAGTACTTC	CATSDLNRNQETQYF
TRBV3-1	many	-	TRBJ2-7	TGTGCCAGCAGCTCTACAAGAAGAACCTACGAGCAGTACTTC	CASSSTRRTYEQYF
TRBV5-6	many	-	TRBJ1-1	TGTGCCAGCAGCTTGGAATCAGGGCGGGCTGAAGCTTTCTTT	CASSLESGRAEAFF
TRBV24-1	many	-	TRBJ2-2	TGTGCCACCAGTGATTTGCGGGACACCGGGGAGCTGTTTTTT	CATSDLRDTGELFF
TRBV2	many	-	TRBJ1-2	TGTGCCAGCAGTGCTCGACCTCTTGGGGACTACTATGGCTACACCTTC	CASSARPLGDYYGYTF
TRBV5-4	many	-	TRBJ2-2	TGTGCCAGCAGCCGCCGTGAGACAGGAGTCGCCGGGGAGCTGTTTTTT	CASSRRETGVAGELFF
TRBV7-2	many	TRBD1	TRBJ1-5	TGTGCCAGCAGCGATACCCGGGACAGGGCTAATCAGCCCCAGCATTTT	CASSDTRDRANQPQHF
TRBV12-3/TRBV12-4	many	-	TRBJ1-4	TGTGCCAGCACGGGGCAGGGTGGCGAAAAACTGTTTTTT	CASTGQGGEKLFF
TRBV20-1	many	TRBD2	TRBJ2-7	TGCAGTGTCGGGACTAGCGGGACCTACGAGCAGTACTTC	CSVGTSGTYEQYF
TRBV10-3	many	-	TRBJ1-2	TGTGCCATCAGTGCACAGGTGAACTATGGCTACACCTTC	CAISAQVNYGYTF
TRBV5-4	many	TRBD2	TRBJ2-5	TGTGCCAGCAGCCCCTCGTCCAGCGGGAGGGAGACCCAGTACTTC	CASSPSSSGRETQYF